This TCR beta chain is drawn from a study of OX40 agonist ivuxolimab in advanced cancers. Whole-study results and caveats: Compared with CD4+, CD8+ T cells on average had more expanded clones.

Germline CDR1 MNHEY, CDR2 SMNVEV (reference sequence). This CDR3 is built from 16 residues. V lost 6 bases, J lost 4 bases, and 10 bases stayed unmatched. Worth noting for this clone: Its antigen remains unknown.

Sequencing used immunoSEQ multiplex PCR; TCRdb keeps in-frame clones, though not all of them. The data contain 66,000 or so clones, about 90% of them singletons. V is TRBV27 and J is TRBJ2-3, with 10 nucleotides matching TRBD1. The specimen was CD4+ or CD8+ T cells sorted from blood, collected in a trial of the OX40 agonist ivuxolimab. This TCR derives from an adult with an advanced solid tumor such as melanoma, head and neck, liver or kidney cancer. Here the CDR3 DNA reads TGTGCCAGCAGCAGGCCCGGGACAGGGGAGGCAGATACGCAGTATTTT. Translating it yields CASSRPGTGEADTQYF.